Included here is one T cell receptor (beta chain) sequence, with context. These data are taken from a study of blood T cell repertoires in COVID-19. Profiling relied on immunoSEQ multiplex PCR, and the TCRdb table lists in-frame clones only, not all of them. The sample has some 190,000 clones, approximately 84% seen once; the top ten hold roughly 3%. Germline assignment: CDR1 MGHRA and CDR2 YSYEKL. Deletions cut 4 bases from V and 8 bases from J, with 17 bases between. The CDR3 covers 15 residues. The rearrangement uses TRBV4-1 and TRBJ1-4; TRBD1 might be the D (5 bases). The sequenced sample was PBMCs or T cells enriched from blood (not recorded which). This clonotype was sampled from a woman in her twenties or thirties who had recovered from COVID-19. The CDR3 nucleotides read TGCGCCAGCAGCCCTTCCTGGGGCACAGGCGAAAAACTGTTTTTT. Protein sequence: CASSPSWGTGEKLFF.